A selection of T cell receptor beta chains follows, all from one sample in a study of OX40 agonist ivuxolimab in advanced cancers. Sequencing used immunoSEQ multiplex PCR; TCRdb keeps in-frame clones, though not all of them. The sample lists more than 55,000 clones, around 85% occurring once. The sample was CD4+ or CD8+ T cells sorted from blood, taken in a trial of the OX40 agonist ivuxolimab. These receptors all come from an adult with an advanced solid tumor such as melanoma, head and neck, liver or kidney cancer. CDR3s include the opening cysteine and the closing phenylalanine or tryptophan. Each record gives: J gene, D gene, clone size, V gene, CDR3 DNA, CDR3 protein. The D gene is left open where the match is weak. Clone size, where shown, is once, few, many, or a class for clones that have expanded.

TRBJ2-2,.,.,TRBV21-1,TGTGCCAGCAGCAAAGAGAGGGGAGGTAGCGGGTATTACACCGGGGAGCTGTTTTTT,CASSKERGGSGYYTGELFF
TRBJ2-1,.,.,TRBV7-7,TGTGCTAGCAGCTTAGAAACAGGGTCTTGGGGGGAGCAGTTCTTC,CASSLETGSWGEQFF
TRBJ2-7,.,once,TRBV19,TGTGCCAGTAGCCCGGTTCCCGACAGGTACGAAGGAAAGCAGTACTTC,CASSPVPDRYEGKQYF
TRBJ1-1,.,.,TRBV5-5,TGTGCCAGCAGCCCAGGCCAGCTTTTGAACACTGAAGCTTTCTTT,CASSPGQLLNTEAFF
TRBJ1-5,.,.,TRBV5-1,TGCGCCAGCAGCTTGCGAGGGGGACGCAATCAGCCCCAGCATTTT,CASSLRGGRNQPQHF
TRBJ1-1,.,.,TRBV30,TGTGCCTCAACCCGGGGGGCGGCCAACACTGAAGCTTTCTTT,CASTRGAANTEAFF
TRBJ2-3,.,.,TRBV5-1,TGCGCCAGCAGCTTATACGGGGAAACAGATACGCAGTATTTT,CASSLYGETDTQYF
TRBJ2-7,.,.,TRBV28,TGTGCCATCATGGGACAAGACTCCTACGAGCAGTACTTC,CAIMGQDSYEQYF
TRBJ1-5,.,.,TRBV5-1,TGCGCCAGCAGCTTCGGGGGAAGCAATCAGCCCCAGCATTTT,CASSFGGSNQPQHF
TRBJ1-4,.,.,TRBV5-4,TGTGCCAGCAGCTTGGGGACACGGGTTGAAAAACTGTTTTTT,CASSLGTRVEKLFF
TRBJ1-5,TRBD1,.,TRBV19,TGTGCCAGTAGGGTACAGGGGGCTAATCAGCCCCAGCATTTT,CASRVQGANQPQHF
TRBJ2-5,.,.,TRBV10-3,TGTGCCATCAGTCGCTCGGCTAAGGGTGAGACCCAGTACTTC,CAISRSAKGETQYF
TRBJ2-3,TRBD2,.,TRBV7-3,TGTGCCAGCACCCCGGGACTAGGCGCGGATACGCAGTATTTT,CASTPGLGADTQYF
TRBJ2-6,.,.,TRBV5-1,TGCGCCAGCAGCTTGTTGGGCTATGGGGCCAACGTCCTGACTTTC,CASSLLGYGANVLTF
TRBJ2-7,.,.,TRBV29-1,TGCAGCGTTGAATTGGGCAGCTCCTACGAGCAGTACTTC,CSVELGSSYEQYF
TRBJ2-7,.,.,TRBV7-9,TGTGCCAGCAGCTTAGCGATGGGGGGCGAGCAGTACTTC,CASSLAMGGEQYF
TRBJ2-7,.,.,TRBV9,TGTGCCAGCAGCATCGGGACTTTCAACTACGAGCAGTACTTC,CASSIGTFNYEQYF
TRBJ1-3,.,.,TRBV25-1,TGTGCCAGCAGTGACAGGGCTTCTGGAAACACCATATATTTT,CASSDRASGNTIYF
TRBJ1-4,TRBD1,.,TRBV4-1,TGCGCCAGCAGCCGCCAAATTGGGACAGGGGGGGAAAAACTGTTTTTT,CASSRQIGTGGEKLFF
TRBJ2-7,TRBD2,.,TRBV4-2,TGTGCCAGCAGCCAAGTAGCGGGAGGTGGCGAGCAGTACTTC,CASSQVAGGGEQYF
TRBJ1-6,.,.,TRBV27,TGTGCCAGCAGTTTACTTAATTCACCCCTCCACTTT,CASSLLNSPLHF
TRBJ1-2,.,.,TRBV4-1,TGCGCCAGCAGCCAAGTCAACTCGGTCTATGGCTACACCTTC,CASSQVNSVYGYTF
TRBJ2-5,.,medium-sized,TRBV7-6,TGTGCCAGCAGCTCTGGGTTCGACATGGGAGAGACCCAGTACTTC,CASSSGFDMGETQYF
TRBJ2-3,TRBD1,few,TRBV11-3,TGTGCCAGCAGCCCCACAGGGGGCACAGATACGCAGTATTTT,CASSPTGGTDTQYF